This TCR beta chain was sequenced during a study of blood T cell repertoires in COVID-19. Study-level background: From the United States, Italy and Spain came samples of acute and convalescent COVID-19. The cDNA or gDNA used as material had been derived from T cells, B-cell-depleted T cells, or PBMCs.

Per the original methods: Reference gene primer amplification gave nucleated cell count estimates. Sequencing was performed with immunoSEQ multiplex PCR; in TCRdb, only in-frame clones are kept and a portion is missing. Clone size and V and J calls were adopted from that table, with D and trimming inferred from the DNA. The repertoire holds about 280,000 clones, with over 75% as singletons. Germline CDR1 reads MNHEY; CDR2 reads SMNVEV (reference sequence). The CDR3 runs 14 residues. V lost 7 bases and J lost 3; bases outside the gene matches: 9. This clonotype originated in a man aged 18-30 years with active or convalescent COVID-19. The chain links TRBV27 to TRBJ2-7; 7 bases are shared with TRBD1. Sample: peripheral blood. CDR3 amino acids: CASTPGDRLYEQYF. CDR3 DNA sequence: TGTGCCAGCACCCCAGGGGACAGACTCTACGAGCAGTACTTC.